This entry describes one T cell receptor beta chain. Its antigen is not known. This entry is derived from a study of STAT5B mutations in CD4+ large granular lymphocyte leukemia. For the study at large: Among healthy donors, a particular HLA allele went with more CDR3 'QG' motifs.

The CDR3 runs 16 residues. Germline assignment: CDR1 LNHNV and CDR2 YYDKDF (reference sequence). After removal of 5 bases from V and 5 bases from J, the junction contained 11 bases not matched to a gene. Findings and caveats of the study: No patients shared main leukemic clonotypes, though around 24% appeared at low frequency elsewhere.

TCRdb keeps only in-frame clones here, not all; method: immunoSEQ multiplex PCR. The sample has roughly 30,000 clones; under 80% are singletons. Healthy controls were blood donor buffy coats. The receptor was derived from a human donor in good health. J is TRBJ2-5 and V is TRBV15, with 10 nucleotides matching TRBD2. The sequenced sample consisted of CD4+ T cells from blood buffy coats. This chain's CDR3 is CATSQGASGRRETQYF. DNA for the CDR3: TGTGCCACCAGCCAGGGGGCTAGCGGGAGAAGGGAGACCCAGTACTTC.